This TCR beta chain was sequenced during a study of PD-L1 blockade in urothelial cancer. The overall study: Patients with male sex and bladder-origin urothelial cancer accounted for about 90% of the 29 enrolled.

Clones were read by immunoSEQ multiplex PCR, and TCRdb kept only the in-frame ones, dropping some. The data show some 28,000 clones, over 75% seen once. V shed 2 bases and J 2 bases; nucleotides not matched to a gene: 1. This CDR3 comprises 15 residues. Germline CDR1 is MNHEY and CDR2 is SVGAGI. There are a few counts of this clone. Sequences were derived from PBMCs, sampled around atezolizumab (anti-PD-L1) treatment. This TCR derives from a man in his fifties or sixties with urothelial cancer. This chain links TRBV6-5 with TRBJ2-1, with 9 bases fitting TRBD2. CDR3 sequence: CASSYGGGAYNEQFF. The CDR3 nucleotides read TGTGCCAGCAGTTACGGCGGGGGGGCCTACAATGAGCAGTTCTTC.